The clone carrying this T cell receptor beta chain showed up many times. No antigen is known for it. CDR3 length: 14 residues. Trimming removed 10 bases from V and 3 bases from J; junction bases left unmatched: 7. Germline V gene sequence: CDR1 ENHRY, CDR2 SYGVKD. This specimen belongs to a study of response to subunit inactivated influenza vaccine. General observations from the study: The authors suggested that few new T cells are recruited per seasonal influenza vaccination.

TCRdb reanalysed the RT-PCR reads using MiXCR and keeps one entry per CDR3 protein. The table includes over 400,000 distinct CDR3 sequences, around 13% detected once. The receptor was derived from a man aged 50-59 years who received an inactivated influenza vaccine. The V and J genes are TRBV10-3 and TRBJ2-2; the match to TRBD2 covers 8 bases. Specimen: PBMCs from blood, collected roughly 45 days after vaccination. CDR3 DNA: TGTGCCACCGAGAGCGGGGGCTACACCGGGGAGCTGTTTTTT. This translates into CATESGGYTGELFF.